The clone carrying this TCR beta chain was seen just once. Its target is unknown. A 120-subject validation cohort, separate from the approximately 690-subject first cohort, supplied the donors. This entry belongs to a study of cytomegalovirus exposure and HLA in healthy donors. Study-level points and caveats: Subsequent analysis found a tendency for first-cohort TCR clusters to co-occur within the 120 or so validation repertoires.

Only in-frame clones appear in the TCRdb table, and some are missing; sequencing was by immunoSEQ multiplex PCR. The repertoire holds some 110,000 clones, with roughly 88% as singletons. The receptor was isolated from a man aged 18 to 35 in good health and CMV-seronegative. Sequenced sample: PBMCs.

CDR3 amino acids: CASTRGGTEAFF. The CDR3 DNA is TGCGCCAGCACCCGAGGAGGCACTGAAGCTTTCTTT. V is TRBV5-1 and J is TRBJ1-1; D call uncertain. The CDR3 contains 12 residues. Germline V gene data show CDR1 as SGHRS and CDR2 as YFSETQ. Trimming pared 6 bases from V and 4 bases from J, leaving 10 bases between.